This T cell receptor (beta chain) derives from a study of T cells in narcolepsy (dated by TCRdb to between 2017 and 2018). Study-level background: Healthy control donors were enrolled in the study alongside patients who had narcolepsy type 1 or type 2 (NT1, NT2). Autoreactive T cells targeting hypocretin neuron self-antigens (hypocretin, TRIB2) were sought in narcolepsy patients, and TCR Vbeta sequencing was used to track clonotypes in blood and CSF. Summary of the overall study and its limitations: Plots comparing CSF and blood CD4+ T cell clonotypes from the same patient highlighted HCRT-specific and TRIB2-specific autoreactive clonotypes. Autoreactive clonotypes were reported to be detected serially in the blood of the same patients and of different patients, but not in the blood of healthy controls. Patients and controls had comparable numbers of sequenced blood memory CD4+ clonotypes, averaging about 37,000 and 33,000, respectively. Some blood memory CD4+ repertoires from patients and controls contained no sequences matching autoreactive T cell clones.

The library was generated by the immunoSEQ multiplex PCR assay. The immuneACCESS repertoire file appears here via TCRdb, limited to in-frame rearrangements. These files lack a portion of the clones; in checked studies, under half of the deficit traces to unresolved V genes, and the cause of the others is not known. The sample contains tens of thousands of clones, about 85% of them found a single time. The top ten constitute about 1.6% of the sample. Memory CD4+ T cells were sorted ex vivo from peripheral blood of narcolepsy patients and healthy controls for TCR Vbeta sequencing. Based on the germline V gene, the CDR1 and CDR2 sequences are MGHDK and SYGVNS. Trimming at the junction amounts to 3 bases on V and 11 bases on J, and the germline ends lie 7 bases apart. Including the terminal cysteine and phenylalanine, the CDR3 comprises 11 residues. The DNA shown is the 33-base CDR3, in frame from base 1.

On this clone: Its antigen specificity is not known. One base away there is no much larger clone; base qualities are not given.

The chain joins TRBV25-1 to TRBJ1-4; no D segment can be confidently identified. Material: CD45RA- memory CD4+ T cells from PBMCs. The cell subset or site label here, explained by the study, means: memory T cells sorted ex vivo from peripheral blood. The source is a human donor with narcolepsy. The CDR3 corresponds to CASSDYMKLFF. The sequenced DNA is TGTGCCAGCAGTGATTATATGAAACTGTTTTTT.